The 20 T cell receptor beta chains given below trace back to one sample, sequenced in a study of shared clonotypes between healthy human individuals. Sequencing used immunoSEQ multiplex PCR; TCRdb keeps in-frame clones, though not all of them. The sample shows over 850,000 clones, around 82% of them seen only once. Sequenced: memory CD4+ T cells from PBMCs. Subset denoted: CD45RA-negative fraction. These TCRs come from a man aged 18 to 29 in good health. Some clones in this sample may be carry-over from other donors' samples.

The chain couples TRBV5-4 to TRBJ2-1, with a weak D call TRBD1 (5 bases). V was clipped by 3 bases and J by 0 bases, with 16 bases between them. From germline, CDR1 is SGHNT and CDR2 YYREEE (reference sequence). The CDR3 runs to 17 residues. CDR3 region: CASSSLVGASSYNEQFF. The DNA of the CDR3 is TGTGCCAGCAGCTCCCTCGTAGGGGCCAGCTCCTACAATGAGCAGTTCTTC.

The chain couples TRBV9 to TRBJ1-2; D remains ambiguous. Trimming cost V 3 bases and J 4 bases, with 10 bases left between them. Germline CDR1 is SGDLS and CDR2 is YYNGEE. The CDR3 is made up of 13 amino acids. The CDR3: CASSAEAVYGYTF. CDR3 in DNA: TGTGCCAGCAGCGCAGAGGCGGTCTATGGCTACACCTTC.

CDR3 DNA: TGCAGCGTTGCCCCGGACAGGGCTCTCGTTGCTTTCTTT. Its protein product is CSVAPDRALVAFF. V and J are TRBV29-1 and TRBJ1-1, with 8 positions matching TRBD1. The CDR3 is 13 residues long. Per the germline V gene, CDR1 is SQVTM and CDR2 is ANQGSEA. The J segment lost 11 bases and the V segment lost 4 bases, leaving 12 bases of the junction unmatched.

The chain carries TRBV5-4 and TRBJ2-3; possibly TRBD1 or TRBD2 for D (5 bases each). Trimming removed 4 bases from V and 3 bases from J, with 18 bases in between. Germline V lookup: CDR1 SGHNT, CDR2 YYREEE (reference sequence). This CDR3 region has 16 residues. CDR3 amino acids: CASSPGLREGTDTQYF. The CDR3 coding sequence is TGTGCCAGCAGCCCAGGGCTCCGGGAAGGAACAGATACGCAGTATTTT. Complete variable domain (other parts from reference TRBV5-4 and TRBJ2-3): ETGVTQSPTHLIKTRGQQVTLRCSSQSGHNTVSWYQQALGQGPQFIFQYYREEENGRGNFPPRFSGLQFPNYSSELNVNALELDDSALYLCASSPGLREGTDTQYFGPGTRLTVL.

The chain is built from TRBV25-1 and TRBJ2-1; the D is unclear. Germline loops: CDR1 MGHDK, CDR2 SYGVNS. Trimming removed 2 bases at V and 0 bases at J, with 8 bases between. The CDR3 is 15 amino acids. In nucleotides, the CDR3 is TGTGCCAGCAGTGAAGACGGTTTCTCCTACAATGAGCAGTTCTTC. As protein: CASSEDGFSYNEQFF.

The chain recombines TRBV5-6 with TRBJ1-2; 8 bases are shared with TRBD1. CDR3 size: 14 residues. V shed 4 bases and J 6 bases; nucleotides not matched to a gene: 8. CDR1 is SGHDT and CDR2 is YYEEEE in the germline V gene. CDR3 protein: CASSTRGRENGYTF. CDR3 DNA sequence: TGTGCCAGCAGCACCAGGGGGCGGGAGAATGGCTACACCTTC.

The rearrangement uses TRBV9 and TRBJ2-1; 10 bases fit TRBD1. This CDR3 contains 17 residues. J lost 2 bases, V lost 3 bases, and 8 bases had no gene match. Germline V gene lookup returns CDR1 SGDLS and CDR2 YYNGEE. CDR3 nucleotide sequence: TGTGCCAGCAGCGCCAAAGGGACAGGGGTTCCCTACAATGAGCAGTTCTTC. Its translation: CASSAKGTGVPYNEQFF.

This clone was counted once. The CDR3 here is CASVEGRNTEAFF. CDR3 bases: TGTGCCAGCGTCGAGGGGCGGAACACTGAAGCTTTCTTT. The chain is built from TRBV28 and TRBJ1-1; TRBD1 is a possible D gene (5 bases). This CDR3 region has 13 residues. Germline V gene data show CDR1 as MDHEN and CDR2 as SYDVKM. V lost 8 bases to trimming and J lost 1 base, with 11 bases between them.

The rearrangement joins TRBV27 to TRBJ2-7; 8 bases agree with TRBD2. The CDR3 consists of 14 residues. Germline V gene data show CDR1 as MNHEY and CDR2 as SMNVEV (reference sequence). Trimming cost V 7 bases and J 5 bases; bases outside gene matches: 10. The CDR3 nucleotides read TGTGCCAGCAAGGTGGCACGGGAGGGTCACGAGCAGTACTTC. It codes for CASKVAREGHEQYF.

The V and J genes are TRBV4-2 and TRBJ2-7; D is tentatively TRBD1 or TRBD2 (7 bases each). Trimming took 8 bases from V and 9 from J, leaving 20 bases between them. This CDR3 contains 13 residues. From germline, CDR1 is LGHNA and CDR2 YNFKEQ. The DNA for the CDR3 is TGTGCCAGCGGAGGGGGCTCAGGGGAGGGGCAGTACTTC. Amino acid sequence: CASGGGSGEGQYF.

The chain combines TRBV29-1 with TRBJ1-2, with D possibly being TRBD1 (5 bases). CDR1 is SQVTM, CDR2 ANQGSEA, per germline. This CDR3 spans 12 amino acids. V was trimmed by 8 bases and J by 0 bases, leaving 10 bases between them. This CDR3 is CSLGTANYGYTF. In nucleotides, the CDR3 is TGCAGCTTAGGGACTGCTAACTATGGCTACACCTTC.

V and J are TRBV6-5 and TRBJ1-4; D gene uncertain. The CDR3 is 14 amino acids. Deletions cut 4 bases from V and 6 bases from J, with 12 bases between. Germline V CDR1 and CDR2: MNHEY, SVGAGI. CDR3 coding DNA: TGTGCCAGCAGTTCGGCTATGCCGCATGAAAAACTGTTTTTT. Its protein is CASSSAMPHEKLFF.

The rearrangement uses TRBV28 and TRBJ1-1; 9 bases fit TRBD1. This CDR3 comprises 16 residues. Trimming removed 6 bases from V and 3 bases from J; junction bases left unmatched: 11. Germline V gene lookup returns CDR1 MDHEN and CDR2 SYDVKM. This CDR3 is CASRPGTGLVDTEAFF. CDR3 DNA: TGTGCCAGCAGACCAGGGACAGGGCTAGTCGACACTGAAGCTTTCTTT. Complete variable domain (other parts from reference TRBV28 and TRBJ1-1): DVKVTQSSRYLVKRTGEKVFLECVQDMDHENMFWYRQDPGLGLRLIYFSYDVKMKEKGDIPEGYSVSREKKERFSLILESASTNQTSMYLCASRPGTGLVDTEAFFGQGTRLTVV.

The chain has TRBV28 and TRBJ2-2; possibly TRBD2 for D (6 bases). CDR3 length: 15 residues. CDR1 MDHEN and CDR2 SYDVKM come from the germline V gene. The V and J ends lost 5 bases and 4 bases respectively, with 14 bases between them. DNA for the CDR3: TGTGCCAGCAGTCCTCCCCGGCGGGGCACCGGGGAGCTGTTTTTT. It encodes CASSPPRRGTGELFF. The complete variable domain, with remaining parts taken from reference TRBV28 and TRBJ2-2, reads DVKVTQSSRYLVKRTGEKVFLECVQDMDHENMFWYRQDPGLGLRLIYFSYDVKMKEKGDIPEGYSVSREKKERFSLILESASTNQTSMYLCASSPPRRGTGELFFGEGSRLTVL.

This chain connects TRBV11-2 to TRBJ2-5; D unresolved. The CDR3 loop spans 12 amino acids. Germline loops: CDR1 SGHAT, CDR2 FQNNGV. V was trimmed by 4 bases and J by 1 base, leaving 4 bases between them. DNA of the CDR3: TGTGCCAGCAGCTCGCCCCAAGAGACCCAGTACTTC. Protein: CASSSPQETQYF.

The V and J genes are TRBV18 and TRBJ1-2; weak D call: TRBD1 (5 bases). The germline CDR1 and CDR2 sequences are KGHSH and LQKENI. V was pared by 5 bases and J by 4 bases, with 14 bases between. This CDR3 region has 14 residues. CDR3 DNA sequence: TGTGCCAGCTCATACGGGGCTGAATCCTATGGCTACACCTTC. Translation: CASSYGAESYGYTF.

For this clone: A read error likely explains this, since a far larger clone differs by one base. The sample carries other DNA sequences with the same CDR3. This chain uses TRBV5-1 with TRBJ1-1, with D perhaps TRBD1 (6 bases). This CDR3 spans 14 amino acids. CDR1 SGHRS and CDR2 YFSETQ come from the germline V gene. Trimming took 2 bases from V and 1 from J, leaving 9 bases between them. In nucleotides, the CDR3 is TGCGCCAGCAGCTTACAGGGAGGGAACACTGAAGCTTTCTTT. It encodes CASSLQGGNTEAFF.

V is TRBV2 and J is TRBJ2-4; D perhaps matches TRBD1 (5 bases). The CDR3 is 13 residues long. Trimming took off 7 bases at V and 3 bases at J, with 10 bases between the two ends. Germline V gives CDR1 SNHLY, CDR2 FYNNEI. DNA for the CDR3: TGTGCCAGCACCAGGGATAGCAAAAACATTCAGTACTTC. Translating it yields CASTRDSKNIQYF.

J is TRBJ1-5 and V is TRBV4-1; no reliable D call. Trimming removed 2 bases at V and 7 bases at J, with 18 bases between. Germline-derived CDR1 and CDR2 are MGHRA and YSYEKL. This CDR3 has 16 amino acids. CDR3 sequence (DNA): TGCGCCAGCAGCCAACCTCTGACCGACGTGGGGCAGCCCCAGCATTTT. Translated: CASSQPLTDVGQPQHF.

This chain connects TRBV5-4 to TRBJ2-7; 13 bases are a match to TRBD2. From germline, CDR1 is SGHNT and CDR2 YYREEE (reference sequence). CDR3 length: 15 residues. Trimming at V came to 4 bases and at J to 2 bases, leaving 3 bases not matched to a gene. The CDR3 sequence: CASSPTSGRAYEQYF. CDR3 in DNA: TGTGCCAGCAGCCCCACTAGCGGGAGGGCCTACGAGCAGTACTTC.